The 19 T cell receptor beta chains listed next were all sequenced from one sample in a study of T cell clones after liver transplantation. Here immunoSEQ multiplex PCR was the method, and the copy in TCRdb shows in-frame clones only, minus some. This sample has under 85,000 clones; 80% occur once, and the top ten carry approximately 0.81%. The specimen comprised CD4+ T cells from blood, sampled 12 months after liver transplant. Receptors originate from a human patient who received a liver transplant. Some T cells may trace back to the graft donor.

CDR3 protein: CASSSGTVLSGYTF. The CDR3 bases are TGCGCCAGCAGCTCCGGGACAGTCCTATCCGGCTACACCTTC. This chain links TRBV5-1 with TRBJ1-2; 7 nucleotides align to TRBD1. The CDR3 consists of 14 residues. The germline CDR1 and CDR2 sequences are SGHRS and YFSETQ. The ends lost 3 bases at V and 8 bases at J; junction bases unmatched: 10. Supplemented by reference TRBV5-1 and TRBJ1-2, the full variable domain reads KAGVTQTPRYLIKTRGQQVTLSCSPISGHRSVSWYQQTPGQGLQFLFEYFSETQRNKGNFPGRFSGRQFSNSRSEMNVSTLELGDSALYLCASSSGTVLSGYTFGSGTRLTVV.

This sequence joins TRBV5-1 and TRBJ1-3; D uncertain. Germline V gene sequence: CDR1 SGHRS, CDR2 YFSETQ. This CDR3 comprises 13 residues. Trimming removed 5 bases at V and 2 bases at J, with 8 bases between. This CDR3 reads CASRRETGNTIYF. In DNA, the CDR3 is TGCGCCAGCAGGAGGGAAACTGGAAACACCATATATTTT.

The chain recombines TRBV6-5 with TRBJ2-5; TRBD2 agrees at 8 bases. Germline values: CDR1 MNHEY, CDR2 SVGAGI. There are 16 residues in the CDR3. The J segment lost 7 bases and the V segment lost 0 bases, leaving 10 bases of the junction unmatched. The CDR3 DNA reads TGTGCCAGCAGTTACTCGCCTCTAGCGGGCGTTGGGACCCAGTACTTC. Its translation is CASSYSPLAGVGTQYF.

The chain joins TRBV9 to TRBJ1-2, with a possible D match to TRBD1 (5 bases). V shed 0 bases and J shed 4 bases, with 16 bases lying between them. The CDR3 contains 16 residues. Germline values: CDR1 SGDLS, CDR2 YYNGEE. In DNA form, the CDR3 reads TGTGCCAGCAGCGTAGAACCCCAGGGAGTGGTCTATGGCTACACCTTC. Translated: CASSVEPQGVVYGYTF.

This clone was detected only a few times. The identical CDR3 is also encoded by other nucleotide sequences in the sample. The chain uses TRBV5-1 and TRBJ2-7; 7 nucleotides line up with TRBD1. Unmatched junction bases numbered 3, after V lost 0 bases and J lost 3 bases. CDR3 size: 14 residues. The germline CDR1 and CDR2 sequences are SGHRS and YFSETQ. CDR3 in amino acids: CASSLVGGRYEQYF. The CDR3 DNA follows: TGCGCCAGCAGCTTGGTAGGGGGCCGCTACGAGCAGTACTTC.

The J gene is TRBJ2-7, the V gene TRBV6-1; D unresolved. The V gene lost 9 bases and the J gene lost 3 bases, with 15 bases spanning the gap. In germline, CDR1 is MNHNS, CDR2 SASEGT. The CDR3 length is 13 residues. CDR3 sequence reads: CASQAHSLYEQYF. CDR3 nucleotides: TGTGCCAGTCAGGCCCACAGTCTCTACGAGCAGTACTTC.

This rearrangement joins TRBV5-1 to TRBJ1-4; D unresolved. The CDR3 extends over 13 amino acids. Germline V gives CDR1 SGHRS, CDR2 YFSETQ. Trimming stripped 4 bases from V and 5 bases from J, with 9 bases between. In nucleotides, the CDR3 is TGCGCCAGCAGCCGGGAGCGCAATGAAAAACTGTTTTTT. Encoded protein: CASSRERNEKLFF.

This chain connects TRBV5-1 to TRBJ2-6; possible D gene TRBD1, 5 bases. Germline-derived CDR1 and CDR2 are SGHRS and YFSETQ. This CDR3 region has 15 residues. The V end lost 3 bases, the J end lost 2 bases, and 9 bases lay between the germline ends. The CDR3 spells CASSSTRAGANVLTF. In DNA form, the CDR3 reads TGCGCCAGCAGCTCAACCAGGGCTGGGGCCAACGTCCTGACTTTC. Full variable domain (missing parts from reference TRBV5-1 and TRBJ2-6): KAGVTQTPRYLIKTRGQQVTLSCSPISGHRSVSWYQQTPGQGLQFLFEYFSETQRNKGNFPGRFSGRQFSNSRSEMNVSTLELGDSALYLCASSSTRAGANVLTFGAGSRLTVL.

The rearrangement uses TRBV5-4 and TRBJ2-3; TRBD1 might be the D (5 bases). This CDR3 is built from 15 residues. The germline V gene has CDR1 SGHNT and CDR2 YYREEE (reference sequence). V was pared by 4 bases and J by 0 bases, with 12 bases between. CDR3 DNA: TGTGCCAGCAGCCCTAGGACACAAAGCACAGATACGCAGTATTTT. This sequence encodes CASSPRTQSTDTQYF. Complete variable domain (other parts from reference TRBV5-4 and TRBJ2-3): ETGVTQSPTHLIKTRGQQVTLRCSSQSGHNTVSWYQQALGQGPQFIFQYYREEENGRGNFPPRFSGLQFPNYSSELNVNALELDDSALYLCASSPRTQSTDTQYFGPGTRLTVL.

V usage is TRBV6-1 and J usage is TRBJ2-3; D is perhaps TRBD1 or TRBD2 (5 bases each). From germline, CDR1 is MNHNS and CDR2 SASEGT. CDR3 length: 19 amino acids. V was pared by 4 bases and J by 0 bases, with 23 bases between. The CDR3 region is CASSGDLRFSSVSTDTQYF. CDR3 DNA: TGTGCCAGCAGTGGGGACCTAAGGTTTTCATCGGTCAGCACAGATACGCAGTATTTT.

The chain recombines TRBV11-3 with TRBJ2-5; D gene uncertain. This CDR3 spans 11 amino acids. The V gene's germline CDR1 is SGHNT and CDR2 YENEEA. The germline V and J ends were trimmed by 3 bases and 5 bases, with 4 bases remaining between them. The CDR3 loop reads CASSFSETQYF. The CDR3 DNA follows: TGTGCCAGCAGCTTTTCGGAGACCCAGTACTTC.

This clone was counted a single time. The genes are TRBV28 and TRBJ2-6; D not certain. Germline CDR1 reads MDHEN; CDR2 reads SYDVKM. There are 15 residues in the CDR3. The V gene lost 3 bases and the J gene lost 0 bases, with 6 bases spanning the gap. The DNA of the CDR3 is TGTGCCAGCAGTTTTGTAGCCTCTGGGGCCAACGTCCTGACTTTC. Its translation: CASSFVASGANVLTF. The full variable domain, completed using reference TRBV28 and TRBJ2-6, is DVKVTQSSRYLVKRTGEKVFLECVQDMDHENMFWYRQDPGLGLRLIYFSYDVKMKEKGDIPEGYSVSREKKERFSLILESASTNQTSMYLCASSFVASGANVLTFGAGSRLTVL.

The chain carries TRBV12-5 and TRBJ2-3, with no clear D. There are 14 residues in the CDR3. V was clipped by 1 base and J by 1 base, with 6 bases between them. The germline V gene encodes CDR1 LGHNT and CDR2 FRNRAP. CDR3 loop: CASGLGDGTDTQYF. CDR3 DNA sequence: TGTGCTAGTGGTTTGGGAGATGGCACAGATACGCAGTATTTT.

CDR3 sequence (DNA): TGCGCCAGCAGCCCGTCCGGGACAGGGAGGAATCAGCCCCAGCATTTT. This encodes CASSPSGTGRNQPQHF. V is TRBV5-1 and J is TRBJ1-5; 9 nucleotides line up with TRBD1. After removal of 4 bases from V and 4 bases from J, the junction contained 9 bases not matched to a gene. This CDR3 is 16 amino acids long. The germline V gene has CDR1 SGHRS and CDR2 YFSETQ.

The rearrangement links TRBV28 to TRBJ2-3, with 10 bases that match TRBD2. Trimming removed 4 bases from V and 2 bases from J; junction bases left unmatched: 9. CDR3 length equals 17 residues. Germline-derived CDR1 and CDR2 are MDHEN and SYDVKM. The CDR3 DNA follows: TGTGCCAGCAGTTGGGCCCGGACTAGCGGTTCCACAGATACGCAGTATTTT. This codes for CASSWARTSGSTDTQYF.

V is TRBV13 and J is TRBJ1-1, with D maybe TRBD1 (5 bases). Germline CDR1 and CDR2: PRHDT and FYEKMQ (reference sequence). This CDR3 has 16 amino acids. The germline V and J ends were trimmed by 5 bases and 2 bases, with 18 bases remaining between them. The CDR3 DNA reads TGTGCCAGCAGCCCGACGTGGGGACCCGAAAACACTGAAGCTTTCTTT. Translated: CASSPTWGPENTEAFF.

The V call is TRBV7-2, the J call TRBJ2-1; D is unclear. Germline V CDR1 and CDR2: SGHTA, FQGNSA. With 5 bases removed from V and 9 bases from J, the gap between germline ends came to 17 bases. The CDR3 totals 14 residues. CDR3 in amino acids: CASSPINPESEQFF. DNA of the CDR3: TGTGCCAGCAGCCCCATTAATCCTGAGAGTGAGCAGTTCTTC. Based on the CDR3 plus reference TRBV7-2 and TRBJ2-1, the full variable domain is GAGVSQSPSNKVTEKGKDVELRCDPISGHTALYWYRQSLGQGLEFLIYFQGNSAPDKSGLPSDRFSAERTGGSVSTLTIQRTQQEDSAVYLCASSPINPESEQFFGPGTRLTVL.

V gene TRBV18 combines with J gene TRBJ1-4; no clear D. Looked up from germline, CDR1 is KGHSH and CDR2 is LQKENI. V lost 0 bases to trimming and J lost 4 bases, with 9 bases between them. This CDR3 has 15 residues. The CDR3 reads CASSPPEALNEKLFF. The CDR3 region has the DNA TGTGCCAGCTCACCACCGGAGGCCCTTAATGAAAAACTGTTTTTT.

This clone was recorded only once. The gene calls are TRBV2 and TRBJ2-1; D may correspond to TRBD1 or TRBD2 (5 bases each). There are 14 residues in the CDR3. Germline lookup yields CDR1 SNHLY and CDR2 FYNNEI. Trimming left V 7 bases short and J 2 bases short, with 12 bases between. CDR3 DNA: TGTGCCAGCATCCCCCAGGGAGCCTACAATGAGCAGTTCTTC. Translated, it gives CASIPQGAYNEQFF.